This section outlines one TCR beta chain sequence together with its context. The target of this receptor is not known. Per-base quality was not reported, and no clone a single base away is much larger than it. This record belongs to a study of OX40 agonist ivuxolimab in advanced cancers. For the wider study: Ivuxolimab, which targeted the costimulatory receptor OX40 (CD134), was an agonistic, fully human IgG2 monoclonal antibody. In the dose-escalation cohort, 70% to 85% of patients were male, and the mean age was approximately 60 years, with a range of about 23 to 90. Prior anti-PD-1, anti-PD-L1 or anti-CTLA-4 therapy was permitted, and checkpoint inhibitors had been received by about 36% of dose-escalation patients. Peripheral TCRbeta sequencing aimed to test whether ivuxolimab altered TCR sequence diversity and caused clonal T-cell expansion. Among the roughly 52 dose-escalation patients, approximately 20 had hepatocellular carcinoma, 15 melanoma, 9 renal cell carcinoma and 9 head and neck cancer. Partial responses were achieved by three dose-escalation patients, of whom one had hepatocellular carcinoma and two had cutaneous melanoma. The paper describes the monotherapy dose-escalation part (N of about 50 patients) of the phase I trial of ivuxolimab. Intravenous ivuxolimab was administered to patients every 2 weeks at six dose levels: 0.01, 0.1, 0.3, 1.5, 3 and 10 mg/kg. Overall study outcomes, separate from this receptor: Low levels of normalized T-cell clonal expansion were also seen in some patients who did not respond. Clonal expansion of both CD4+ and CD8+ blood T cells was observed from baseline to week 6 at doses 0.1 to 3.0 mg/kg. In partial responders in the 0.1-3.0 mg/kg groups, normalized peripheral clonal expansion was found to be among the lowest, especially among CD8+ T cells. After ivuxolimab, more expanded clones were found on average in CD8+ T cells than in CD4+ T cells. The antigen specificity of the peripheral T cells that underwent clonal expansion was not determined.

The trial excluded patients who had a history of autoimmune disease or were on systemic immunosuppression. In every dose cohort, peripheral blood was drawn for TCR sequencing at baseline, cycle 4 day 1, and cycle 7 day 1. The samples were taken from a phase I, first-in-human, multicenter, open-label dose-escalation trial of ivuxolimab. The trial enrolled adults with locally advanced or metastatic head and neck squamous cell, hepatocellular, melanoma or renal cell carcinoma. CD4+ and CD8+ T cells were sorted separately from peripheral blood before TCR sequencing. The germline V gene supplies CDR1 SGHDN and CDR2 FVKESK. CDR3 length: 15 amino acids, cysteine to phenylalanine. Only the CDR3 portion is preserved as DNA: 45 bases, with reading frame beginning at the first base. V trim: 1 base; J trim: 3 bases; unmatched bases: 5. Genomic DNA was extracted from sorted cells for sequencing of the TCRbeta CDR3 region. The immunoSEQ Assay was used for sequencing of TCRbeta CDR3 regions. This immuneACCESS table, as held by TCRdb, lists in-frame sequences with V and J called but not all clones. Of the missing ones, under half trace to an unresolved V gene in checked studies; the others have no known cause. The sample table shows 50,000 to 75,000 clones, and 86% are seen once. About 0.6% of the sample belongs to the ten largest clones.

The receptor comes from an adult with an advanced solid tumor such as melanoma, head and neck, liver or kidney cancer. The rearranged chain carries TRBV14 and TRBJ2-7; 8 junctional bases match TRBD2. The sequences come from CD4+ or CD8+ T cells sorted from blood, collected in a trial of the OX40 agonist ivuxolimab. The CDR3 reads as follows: CASSQVGGRSYEQYF. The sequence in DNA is TGTGCCAGCAGCCAAGTCGGCGGGAGGAGCTACGAGCAGTACTTC.